This TCR beta chain was found in a study of blood T cell repertoires in COVID-19. Study overall: T cells, B-cell-depleted T cells, or PBMCs supplied cDNA or gDNA.

This clone was picked up a small number of times. The protocol was immunoSEQ multiplex PCR, while the TCRdb copy is restricted to in-frame clones and leaves out a portion. The sample lists 100,000 to 150,000 clones, around four fifths occurring once. Germline CDR1 and CDR2: LNHDA and SQIVND (reference sequence). V gave up 1 base and J gave up 8 bases, with 9 bases separating them. The CDR3 has 14 residues. The material sequenced was peripheral blood. This TCR was recovered from a man aged 80 or over with active or convalescent COVID-19. V usage is TRBV19 and J usage is TRBJ1-6, with D maybe TRBD1 (5 bases). CDR3 sequence reads: CASSIGIGDSPLHF. In nucleotides, the CDR3 is TGTGCCAGTAGTATAGGTATAGGGGATTCACCCCTCCACTTT.